This T cell receptor beta chain emerged from a study of cytomegalovirus exposure and HLA in healthy donors. The germline V gene has CDR1 SGDLS and CDR2 YYNGEE. The CDR3 loop spans 15 amino acids. V was shortened by 0 bases and J by 0 bases, with 6 bases between the two germline ends. Libraries were prepared by immunoSEQ multiplex PCR; TCRdb keeps only in-frame clonotypes and omits some of them. The profile shows roughly 73,000 clones, roughly 96% of them singletons. Points on this clone: The target antigen is unknown.

Study results and caveats: Many donors shared some public TCRs, even though most TCR sequences were rare. As confirmed in vitro, a few CMV-associated chains were specific for CMV antigens.

This clonotype originated in a man aged 18 to 30 in good health and CMV-seronegative. The specimen sequenced was PBMCs. The chain uses TRBV9 and TRBJ1-4, with D possibly TRBD1 on 5 matching bases. In DNA, the CDR3 is TGTGCCAGCAGCGTAGGGGGCACAACTAATGAAAAACTGTTTTTT. Translated, it gives CASSVGGTTNEKLFF.